This T cell receptor (beta chain) is from a study of control samples from healthy donors and cancer patients. Turning to this clone: Other DNA sequences in this sample translate to the same CDR3.

Trimming stripped 4 bases from V and 4 bases from J, with 8 bases between. The germline V gene has CDR1 SQVTM and CDR2 ANQGSEA. The CDR3 covers 12 residues. The protocol was immunoSEQ multiplex PCR, while the TCRdb copy is restricted to in-frame clones and leaves out a portion. The profile shows 100,000 or so clones, 90% to 95% of them singletons. Sequencing was done on a sample of blood. This receptor was taken from a young woman in good health. The V gene is TRBV29-1, the J gene TRBJ1-5; D call uncertain. CDR3 region: CSVASGNQPQHF. The CDR3 coding sequence is TGCAGCGTTGCATCGGGGAATCAGCCCCAGCATTTT.